A selection of T cell receptor beta chains follows, all from one sample in a study of T-cell reconstitution after alpha-beta-depleted transplantation in children. In TCRdb, the PCR reads were re-called with MiXCR into one record per CDR3 protein. The sample carries 200,000 to 250,000 distinct CDR3 sequences, around 7.8% recorded once. The material sequenced was PBMCs, mostly from graft donor cells, taken 180 days after TCRalphabeta/CD19-depleted stem cell transplant. All receptors come from a male patient aged 10 to 17 who had a stem cell transplant for acute lymphoblastic leukemia, so the T cells may come from the graft donor. Each CDR3 is given with its conserved first and last residue. D genes are given only for firm matches. Size is omitted from some rows. Given values are once, few, many or a class for expanded clones.

size	V	J	D	CDR3	DNA
.	TRBV7-9	TRBJ2-7	.	CASSFPGTLYEQYF	TGTGCCAGCAGCTTTCCCGGGACACTCTACGAGCAGTACTTC
many	TRBV20-1	TRBJ2-1	TRBD2	CSAYETSANSYNEQFF	TGCAGTGCTTACGAGACTAGCGCGAACTCCTACAATGAGCAGTTCTTC
many	TRBV5-1	TRBJ2-2	.	CASSLPSLFGELFF	TGCGCCAGCAGCCTACCGAGTCTGTTCGGGGAGCTGTTTTTT
many	TRBV5-1	TRBJ1-5	.	CASSFGELGNQPQHF	TGCGCCAGCAGCTTTGGGGAGTTGGGCAATCAGCCCCAGCATTTT
many	TRBV6-5	TRBJ2-2	.	CASSYWGLNTGELFF	TGTGCCAGCAGTTACTGGGGACTGAACACCGGGGAGCTGTTTTTT
many	TRBV12-3/TRBV12-4	TRBJ1-5	.	CASSPHLAFQPQHF	TGTGCCAGCAGTCCCCATCTGGCCTTTCAGCCCCAGCATTTT
many	TRBV28	TRBJ2-7	.	CASRPQATQYEQYF	TGTGCCAGCAGGCCACAGGCTACTCAATACGAGCAGTACTTC
.	TRBV21-1	TRBJ2-5	.	CASSKDHRGSQETQYF	TGTGCCAGCAGCAAAGACCATAGGGGGTCCCAAGAGACCCAGTACTTC
many	TRBV20-1	TRBJ2-7	.	CSARSRARQGGLYEQYF	TGCAGTGCTAGATCCCGTGCCAGACAGGGAGGGCTCTACGAGCAGTACTTC
many	TRBV4-2	TRBJ2-6	.	CASSQDRWGSPVSGANVLTF	TGTGCCAGCAGCCAAGATCGTTGGGGATCCCCTGTCTCTGGGGCCAACGTCCTGACTTTC
many	TRBV20-1	TRBJ2-7	.	CSAREGGRSYEQYF	TGCAGTGCTAGAGAAGGTGGTCGGTCGTACGAGCAGTACTTC
many	TRBV27	TRBJ1-6	TRBD1	CASSLKGQGTPLHF	TGTGCCAGCAGTTTAAAGGGACAGGGGACACCCCTCCACTTT
many	TRBV28	TRBJ2-7	.	CASSLSLANLGGYF	TGTGCCAGCAGTTTATCTCTCGCGAACCTAGGGGGGTACTTC
.	TRBV5-1	TRBJ2-7	TRBD2	CASSPSAGFAYEQYF	TGCGCCAGCAGCCCCTCAGCGGGGTTCGCCTACGAGCAGTACTTC
many	TRBV6-8	TRBJ1-6	TRBD1	CASSWRQGVSSYNSPLHF	TGTGCCAGCAGTTGGAGGCAGGGGGTGAGCTCCTATAATTCACCCCTCCACTTT
many	TRBV4-1	TRBJ1-1	.	CASSQGSVGAFF	TGCGCCAGCAGCCAAGGAAGCGTAGGGGCTTTCTTT
many	TRBV20-1	TRBJ2-1	.	CSAREAHRGGVYNEQFF	TGCAGTGCTAGAGAAGCCCACCGAGGCGGGGTCTACAATGAGCAGTTCTTC
many	TRBV29-1	TRBJ2-3	TRBD2	CSVPSGGADTQYF	TGCAGCGTCCCTAGCGGGGGTGCAGATACGCAGTATTTT
few	TRBV6-5	TRBJ2-3	TRBD2	CASSYPAGEGPDTQYF	TGTGCCAGCAGTTACCCTGCGGGAGAAGGACCAGATACGCAGTATTTT
many	TRBV3-1	TRBJ2-7	.	CASSPSRGGVGEQYF	TGTGCCAGCAGCCCTTCCAGGGGGGGGGTCGGCGAGCAGTACTTC
many	TRBV9	TRBJ1-1	.	CASSVAGEGEAFF	TGTGCCAGCAGCGTAGCCGGGGAAGGTGAAGCTTTCTTT
many	TRBV27	TRBJ2-7	.	CASSVTGDEQYF	TGTGCCAGCAGTGTGACAGGTGACGAGCAGTACTTC
many	TRBV12-3/TRBV12-4	TRBJ2-3	TRBD2	CASSSGLAGSTDTQYF	TGTGCCAGCAGTTCCGGACTAGCGGGGAGCACAGATACGCAGTATTTT
few	TRBV20-1	TRBJ2-5	.	CSASPLARRGETQYF	TGCAGTGCTAGTCCCCTAGCTCGCCGGGGGGAGACCCAGTACTTC
few	TRBV12-3/TRBV12-4	TRBJ1-6	.	CATSLSLGGSSPLHF	TGTGCCACCTCCCTTTCCCTAGGGGGAAGTTCACCCCTCCACTTT
many	TRBV20-1	TRBJ2-3	TRBD2	CSARKLAGGLADTQYF	TGCAGTGCTAGAAAATTAGCGGGGGGGCTTGCAGATACGCAGTATTTT
few	TRBV6-1	TRBJ2-7	TRBD1	CASSEKNGQGWDEQYF	TGTGCCAGCAGTGAAAAAAACGGACAGGGTTGGGACGAGCAGTACTTC
many	TRBV29-1	TRBJ2-7	.	CSAQGRGKYEQYF	TGCAGCGCTCAGGGGAGGGGGAAATACGAGCAGTACTTC
many	TRBV6-5	TRBJ2-1	.	CASGPAYNEQFF	TGTGCCAGCGGACCAGCATACAATGAGCAGTTCTTC
many	TRBV11-1	TRBJ2-2	.	CASSFGRANTGELFF	TGTGCCAGCAGCTTCGGCAGGGCGAACACCGGGGAGCTGTTTTTT
many	TRBV21-1	TRBJ2-7	.	CASSLSDSPYEQYF	TGTGCCAGCAGCCTGTCGGACAGCCCCTACGAGCAGTACTTC
many	TRBV11-2	TRBJ2-1	TRBD2	CASSLFGPWREDEQFF	TGTGCCAGCAGCTTATTCGGGCCCTGGCGGGAGGATGAGCAGTTCTTC
many	TRBV15	TRBJ2-7	.	CATSRTGGGGGYEQYF	TGTGCCACCAGCAGAACCGGCGGAGGGGGCGGATACGAGCAGTACTTC
many	TRBV28	TRBJ2-5	.	CASSLGFQETQYF	TGTGCCAGCAGTTTAGGCTTCCAAGAGACCCAGTACTTC
.	TRBV20-1	TRBJ2-5	TRBD2	CSATDYSGSVQETQYF	TGCAGTGCTACAGACTATAGCGGGAGTGTGCAAGAGACCCAGTACTTC
.	TRBV4-2	TRBJ2-7	TRBD1	CAMGPGLPAARDRGLATYEQYF	TGTGCCATGGGCCCTGGGCTGCCGGCCGCCCGGGACAGGGGGCTAGCCACCTACGAGCAGTACTTC